The clone carrying this TCR beta chain was recorded a few times. Its antigen is not identified. Germline V gene lookup returns CDR1 MNHEY and CDR2 SVGAGI. The CDR3 spans 14 residues. The V end was cut by 5 bases, the J end by 2 bases, with 13 bases between. The record originates from a study of T cells after yellow fever vaccination. Template switching with 5'RACE generated the TCR cDNA and added a universal primer site and UMIs. TCRdb analysed the 5' RACE reads with MiXCR anew, one entry per CDR3 protein. The sample has around 250,000 distinct CDR3 sequences, roughly 5% seen once. Points from the study as a whole: Across the CD4 and CD8 compartments, a small share of clonotypes was present in both.

This chain uses TRBV6-5 with TRBJ2-7, with D possibly matching TRBD2 (6 bases). Material: CD4+ T cells sorted from PBMCs, obtained on the day of the yellow fever booster vaccination. The origin of this receptor is a man between 18 and 35 years old who received the YFV17D yellow fever vaccine. CDR3 DNA: TGTGCCAGCAGTCCCCGGGACTCGGCCTACGAGCAGTACTTC. Its protein product is CASSPRDSAYEQYF.